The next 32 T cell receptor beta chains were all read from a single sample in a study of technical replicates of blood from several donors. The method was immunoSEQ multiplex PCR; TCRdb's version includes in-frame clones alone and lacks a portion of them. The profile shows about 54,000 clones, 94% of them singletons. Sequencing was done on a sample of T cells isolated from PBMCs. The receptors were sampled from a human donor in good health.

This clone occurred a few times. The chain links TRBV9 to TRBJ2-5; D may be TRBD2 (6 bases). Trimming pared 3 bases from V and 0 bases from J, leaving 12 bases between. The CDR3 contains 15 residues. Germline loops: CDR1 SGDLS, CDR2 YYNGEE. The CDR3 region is CASSERPGDQETQYF. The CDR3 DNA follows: TGTGCCAGCAGCGAAAGACCGGGGGACCAAGAGACCCAGTACTTC.

The CDR3 sequence: CASSPGTGREKLFF. CDR3 bases: TGTGCCAGCAGCCCCGGGACAGGGAGAGAAAAACTGTTTTTT. The J gene is TRBJ1-4, the V gene TRBV11-2; the match to TRBD1 covers 9 bases. The CDR3 runs 14 residues. After removal of 5 bases from V and 8 bases from J, the junction contained 6 bases not matched to a gene. CDR1 is SGHAT and CDR2 is FQNNGV in the germline V gene.

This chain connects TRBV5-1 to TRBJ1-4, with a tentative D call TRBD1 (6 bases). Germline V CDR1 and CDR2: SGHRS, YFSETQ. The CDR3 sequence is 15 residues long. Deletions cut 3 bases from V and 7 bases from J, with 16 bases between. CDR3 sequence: CASSWGTHGGEKLFF. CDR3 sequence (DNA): TGCGCCAGCAGCTGGGGGACACATGGAGGTGAAAAACTGTTTTTT.

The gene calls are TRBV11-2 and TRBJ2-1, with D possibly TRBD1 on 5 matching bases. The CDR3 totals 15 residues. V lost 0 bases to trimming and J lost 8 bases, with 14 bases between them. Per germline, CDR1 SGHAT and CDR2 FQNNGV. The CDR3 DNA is TGTGCCAGCAGCTTAGAATTACCCCTGGGGCATGAGCAGTTCTTC. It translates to CASSLELPLGHEQFF.

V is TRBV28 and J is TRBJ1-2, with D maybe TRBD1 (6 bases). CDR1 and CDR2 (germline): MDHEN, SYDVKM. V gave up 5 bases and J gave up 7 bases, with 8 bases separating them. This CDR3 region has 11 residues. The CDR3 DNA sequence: TGTGCCAGCAGTCTACAGGGTGGCTACACCTTC. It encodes CASSLQGGYTF.

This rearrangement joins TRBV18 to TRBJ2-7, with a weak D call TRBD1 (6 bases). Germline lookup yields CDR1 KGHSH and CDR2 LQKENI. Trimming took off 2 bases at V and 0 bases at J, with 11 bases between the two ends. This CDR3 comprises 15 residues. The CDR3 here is CASSPTGQSSYEQYF. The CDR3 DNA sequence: TGTGCCAGCTCACCAACCGGACAGAGCTCCTACGAGCAGTACTTC.

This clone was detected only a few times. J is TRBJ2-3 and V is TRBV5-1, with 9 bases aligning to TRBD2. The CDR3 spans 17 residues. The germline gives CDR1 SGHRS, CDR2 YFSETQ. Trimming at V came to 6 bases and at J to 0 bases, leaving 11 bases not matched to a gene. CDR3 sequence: CASKYKASGASTDTQYF. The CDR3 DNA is TGCGCCAGCAAATATAAGGCTAGCGGGGCTAGCACAGATACGCAGTATTTT.

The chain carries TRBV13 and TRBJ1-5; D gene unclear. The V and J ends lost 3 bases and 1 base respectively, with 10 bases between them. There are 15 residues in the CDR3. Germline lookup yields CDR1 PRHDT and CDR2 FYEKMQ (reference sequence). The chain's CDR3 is CASSFGGRSNQPQHF. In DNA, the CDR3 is TGTGCCAGCAGCTTTGGAGGGAGGAGCAATCAGCCCCAGCATTTT.

This CDR3 reads CASRALLADKETQYF. The DNA for the CDR3 is TGTGCCAGTAGAGCCCTTCTAGCAGACAAAGAGACCCAGTACTTC. J is TRBJ2-5 and V is TRBV6-6, with TRBD2 as a possible D gene (5 bases). The CDR3 sequence is 15 residues long. The V end lost 9 bases, the J end lost 3 bases, and 20 bases lay between the germline ends. The germline CDR1 and CDR2 sequences are MNHNY and SVGAGI (reference sequence).

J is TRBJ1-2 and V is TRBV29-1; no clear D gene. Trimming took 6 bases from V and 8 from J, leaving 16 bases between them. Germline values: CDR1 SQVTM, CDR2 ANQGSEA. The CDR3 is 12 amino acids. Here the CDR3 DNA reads TGCAGCGTACCCGGCGAGGGTGGCGGCTACACCTTC. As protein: CSVPGEGGGYTF.

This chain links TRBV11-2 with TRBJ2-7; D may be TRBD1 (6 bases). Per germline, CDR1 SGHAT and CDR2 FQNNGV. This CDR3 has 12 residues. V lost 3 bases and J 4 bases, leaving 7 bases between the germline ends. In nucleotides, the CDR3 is TGTGCCAGCAGCTTCCAGGGGTACGAGCAGTACTTC. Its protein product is CASSFQGYEQYF.

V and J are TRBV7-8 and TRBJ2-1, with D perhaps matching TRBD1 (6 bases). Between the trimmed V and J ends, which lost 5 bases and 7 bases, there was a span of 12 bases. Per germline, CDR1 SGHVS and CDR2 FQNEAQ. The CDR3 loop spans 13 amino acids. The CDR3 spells CASSLGAGNEQFF. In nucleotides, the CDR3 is TGTGCCAGCAGCCTGGGGGCCGGGAATGAGCAGTTCTTC. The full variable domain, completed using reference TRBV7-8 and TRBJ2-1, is GAGVSQSPRYKVAKRGQDVALRCDPISGHVSLFWYQQALGQGPEFLTYFQNEAQLDKSGLPSDRFFAERPEGSVSTLKIQRTQQEDSAVYLCASSLGAGNEQFFGPGTRLTVL.

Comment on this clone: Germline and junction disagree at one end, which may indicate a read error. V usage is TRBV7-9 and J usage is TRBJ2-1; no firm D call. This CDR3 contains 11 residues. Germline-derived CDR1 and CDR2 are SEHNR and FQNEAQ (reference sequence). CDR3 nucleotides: TGTGCCAGCAGCTTCTACGATGAGCAGTTCTTC. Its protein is CASSFYDEQFF.

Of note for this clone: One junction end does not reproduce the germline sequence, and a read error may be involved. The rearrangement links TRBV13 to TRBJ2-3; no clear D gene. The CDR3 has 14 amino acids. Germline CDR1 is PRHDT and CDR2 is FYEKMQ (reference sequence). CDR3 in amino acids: CASSLLGSIDTQYF. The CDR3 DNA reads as TGTGCCAGCAGCTTATTAGGTAGCATAGATACGCAGTATTTT.

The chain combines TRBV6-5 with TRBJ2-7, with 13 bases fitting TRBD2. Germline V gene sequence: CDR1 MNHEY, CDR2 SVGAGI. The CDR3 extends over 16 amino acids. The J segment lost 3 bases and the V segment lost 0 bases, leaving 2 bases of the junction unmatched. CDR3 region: CASSYSWTSGSYEQYF. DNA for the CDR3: TGTGCCAGCAGTTACTCGTGGACTAGCGGGAGCTACGAGCAGTACTTC.

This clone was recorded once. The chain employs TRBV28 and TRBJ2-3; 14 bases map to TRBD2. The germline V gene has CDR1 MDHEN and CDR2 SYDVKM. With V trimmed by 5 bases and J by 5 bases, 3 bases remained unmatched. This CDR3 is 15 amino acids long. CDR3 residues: CASSAGTSGRDTQYF. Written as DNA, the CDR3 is TGTGCCAGCAGTGCCGGGACTAGCGGGAGAGATACGCAGTATTTT.

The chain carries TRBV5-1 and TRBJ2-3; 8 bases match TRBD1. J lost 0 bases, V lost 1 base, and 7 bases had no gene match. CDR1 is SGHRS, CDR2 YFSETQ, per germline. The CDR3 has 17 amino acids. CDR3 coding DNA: TGCGCCAGCAGCTTGCCCCGGACAGGGCTTAGCACAGATACGCAGTATTTT. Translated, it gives CASSLPRTGLSTDTQYF.

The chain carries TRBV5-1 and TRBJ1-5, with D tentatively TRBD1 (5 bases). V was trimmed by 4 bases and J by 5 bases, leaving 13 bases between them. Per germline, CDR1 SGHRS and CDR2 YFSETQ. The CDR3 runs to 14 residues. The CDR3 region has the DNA TGCGCCAGCAGCCCCGGGGGGAGGGATCAGCCCCAGCATTTT. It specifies CASSPGGRDQPQHF.

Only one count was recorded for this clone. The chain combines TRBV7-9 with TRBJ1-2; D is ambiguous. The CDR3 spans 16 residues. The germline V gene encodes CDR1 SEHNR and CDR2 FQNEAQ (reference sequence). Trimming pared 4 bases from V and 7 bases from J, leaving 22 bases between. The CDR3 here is CASSYPRRVGGLGYTF. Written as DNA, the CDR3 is TGTGCCAGCAGCTACCCCAGGAGGGTGGGTGGGCTTGGCTACACCTTC.

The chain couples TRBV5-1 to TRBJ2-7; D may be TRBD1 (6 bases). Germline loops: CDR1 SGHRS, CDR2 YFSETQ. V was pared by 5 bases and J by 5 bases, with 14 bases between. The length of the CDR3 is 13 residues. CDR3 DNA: TGCGCCAGCAGAGGGCTCAGGGGCGACGAGCAGTACTTC. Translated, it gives CASRGLRGDEQYF.

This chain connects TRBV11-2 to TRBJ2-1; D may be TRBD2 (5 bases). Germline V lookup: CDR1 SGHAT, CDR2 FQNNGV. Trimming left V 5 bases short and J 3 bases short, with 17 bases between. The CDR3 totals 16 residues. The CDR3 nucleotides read TGTGCCAGCAGCCCTACTACGGGGAGTAACTACAATGAGCAGTTCTTC. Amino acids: CASSPTTGSNYNEQFF.

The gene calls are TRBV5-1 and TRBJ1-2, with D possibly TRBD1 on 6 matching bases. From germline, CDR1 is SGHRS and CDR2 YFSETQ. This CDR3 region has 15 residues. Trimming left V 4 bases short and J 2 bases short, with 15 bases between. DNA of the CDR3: TGCGCCAGCAGCACCCTAGGGGGGGGGAACTATGGCTACACCTTC. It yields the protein CASSTLGGGNYGYTF.

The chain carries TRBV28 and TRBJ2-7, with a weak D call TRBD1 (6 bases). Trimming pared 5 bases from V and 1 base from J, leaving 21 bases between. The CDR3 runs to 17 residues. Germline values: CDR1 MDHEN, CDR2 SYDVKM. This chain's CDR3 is CASSPFASGAQSYEQYF. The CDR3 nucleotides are TGTGCCAGCAGTCCGTTCGCGTCAGGGGCTCAGTCCTACGAGCAGTACTTC.

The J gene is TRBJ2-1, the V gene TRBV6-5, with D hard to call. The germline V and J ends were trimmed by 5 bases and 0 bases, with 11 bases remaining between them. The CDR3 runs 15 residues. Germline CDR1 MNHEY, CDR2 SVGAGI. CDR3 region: CASSAGRSSYNEQFF. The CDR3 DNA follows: TGTGCCAGCAGTGCAGGCAGAAGCTCCTACAATGAGCAGTTCTTC.

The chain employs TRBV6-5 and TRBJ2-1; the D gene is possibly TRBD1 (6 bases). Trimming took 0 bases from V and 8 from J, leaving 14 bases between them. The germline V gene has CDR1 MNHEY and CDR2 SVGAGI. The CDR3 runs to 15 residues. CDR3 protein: CASSYSGPKGDEQFF. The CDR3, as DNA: TGTGCCAGCAGTTACTCCGGACCTAAGGGGGATGAGCAGTTCTTC.

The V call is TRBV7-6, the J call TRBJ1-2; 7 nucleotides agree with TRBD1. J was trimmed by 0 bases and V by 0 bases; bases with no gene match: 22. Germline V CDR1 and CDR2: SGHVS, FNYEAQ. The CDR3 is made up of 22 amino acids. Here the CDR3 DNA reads TGTGCCAGCAGCTTAGCGTCGGGTCTTATTTCGCCTCCGGGACAGTCTAACTATGGCTACACCTTC. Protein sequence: CASSLASGLISPPGQSNYGYTF.

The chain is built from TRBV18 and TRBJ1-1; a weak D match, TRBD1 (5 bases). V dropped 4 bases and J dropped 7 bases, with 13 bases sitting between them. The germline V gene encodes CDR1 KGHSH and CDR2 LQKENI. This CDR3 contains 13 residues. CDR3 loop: CASSQDQGIEAFF. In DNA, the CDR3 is TGTGCCAGCTCACAAGATCAGGGTATTGAAGCTTTCTTT.

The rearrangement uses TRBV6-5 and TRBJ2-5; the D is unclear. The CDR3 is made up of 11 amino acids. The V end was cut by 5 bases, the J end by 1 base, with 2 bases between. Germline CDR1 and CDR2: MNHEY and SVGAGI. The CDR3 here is CASSLQETQYF. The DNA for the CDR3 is TGTGCCAGCAGTCTCCAAGAGACCCAGTACTTC.

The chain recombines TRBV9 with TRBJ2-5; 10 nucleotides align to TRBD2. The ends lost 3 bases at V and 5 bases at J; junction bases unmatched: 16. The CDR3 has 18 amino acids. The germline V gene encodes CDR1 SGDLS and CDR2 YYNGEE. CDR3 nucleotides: TGTGCCAGCAGCGCCTTAGCGGGGGGCACCTTGAGTGGGGAGACCCAGTACTTC. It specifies CASSALAGGTLSGETQYF.

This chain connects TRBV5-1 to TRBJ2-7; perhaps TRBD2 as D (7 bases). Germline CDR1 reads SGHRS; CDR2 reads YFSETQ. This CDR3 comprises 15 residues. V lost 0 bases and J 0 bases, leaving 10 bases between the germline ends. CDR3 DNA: TGCGCCAGCAGCTTGGGGAGGGGGGGCTCCTACGAGCAGTACTTC. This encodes CASSLGRGGSYEQYF.

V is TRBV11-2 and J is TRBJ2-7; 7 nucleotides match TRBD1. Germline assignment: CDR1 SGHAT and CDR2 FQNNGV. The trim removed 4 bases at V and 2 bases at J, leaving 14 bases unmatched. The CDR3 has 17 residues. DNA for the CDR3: TGTGCCAGCAGCTATGAAATCAACCGACAGGGAGCCTACGAGCAGTACTTC. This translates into CASSYEINRQGAYEQYF.

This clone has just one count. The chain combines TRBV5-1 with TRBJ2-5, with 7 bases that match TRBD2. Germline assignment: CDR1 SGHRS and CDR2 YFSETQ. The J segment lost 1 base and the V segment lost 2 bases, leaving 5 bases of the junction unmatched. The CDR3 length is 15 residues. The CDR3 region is CASSFAGVTQETQYF. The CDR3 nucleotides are TGCGCCAGCAGCTTTGCGGGGGTTACCCAAGAGACCCAGTACTTC.